This T cell receptor beta chain was sequenced in a study of T cells after yellow fever vaccination. V lost 7 bases and J 4 bases, leaving 7 bases between the germline ends. Germline CDR1 and CDR2: SNHLY and FYNNEI. The CDR3 is made up of 11 amino acids. This clonotype was detected ten times or more. One entry per CDR3 protein, called by TCRdb with MiXCR from the 5' RACE reads. This sample has 46,000 or so distinct CDR3 sequences, with around 6.5% found just once. V gene TRBV2 combines with J gene TRBJ1-2; no definite D call. Sequenced material: PBMCs, either bulk or a sorted T-cell subset (CD4+, CD8+, memory, or dextramer-sorted; not recorded which), taken 45 days after the yellow fever booster vaccination. The TCR was taken from a man aged 25 to 40 who received the YFV17D yellow fever vaccine. DNA for the CDR3: TGTGCCAGCAAGCGTTCCTATGGCTACACCTTC. Amino acids: CASKRSYGYTF.